The 17 T cell receptor beta chains reported below all come from one sample, sequenced in a study of blood T cell dynamics during melanoma immunotherapy. This table comes from immunoSEQ multiplex PCR, and its TCRdb copy is limited to in-frame clones, with some not included. The sample yields 1,400 or so clones, 55% to 75% seen once. The time point is: pre-treatment baseline. The sample here was central memory CD8+ T cells from blood, taken from a patient treated with checkpoint blockade. These receptors originate from a human donor with melanoma.

The rearrangement links TRBV4-3 to TRBJ1-2, with D tentatively TRBD1 (6 bases). The V gene's germline CDR1 is LGHNA and CDR2 YSLEER. This CDR3 region has 15 residues. V was trimmed by 0 bases and J by 10 bases, leaving 18 bases between them. CDR3 region: CASSQDRGRGSDYTF. Here the CDR3 DNA reads TGCGCCAGCAGCCAAGATAGGGGGAGAGGGAGTGACTACACCTTC.

The chain combines TRBV19 with TRBJ2-5; no clear D gene. Trimming removed 0 bases from V and 4 bases from J, with 3 bases in between. The CDR3 length is 12 residues. Germline assignment: CDR1 LNHDA and CDR2 SQIVND (reference sequence). The CDR3 sequence is CASSIDGETQYF. In DNA, the CDR3 is TGTGCCAGTAGTATAGATGGAGAGACCCAGTACTTC.

This clone appeared a single time. J is TRBJ2-7 and V is TRBV30; perhaps TRBD2 as D (6 bases). The CDR3 has 14 residues. Trimming shortened V by 4 bases and J by 2 bases, and 15 bases separated the two germline ends. CDR1 GTSNPN and CDR2 SVGIG come from the germline V gene (reference sequence). DNA of the CDR3: TGTGCCTGGACGGGGCGGGGCTTGACCTACGAGCAGTACTTC. Protein sequence: CAWTGRGLTYEQYF.

The J gene is TRBJ2-4, the V gene TRBV7-2, with D uncertain. The CDR3 is made up of 13 amino acids. From germline, CDR1 is SGHTA and CDR2 FQGNSA. V dropped 4 bases and J dropped 6 bases, with 10 bases sitting between them. The CDR3 loop reads CASSSGSANIQYF. Written as DNA, the CDR3 is TGTGCCAGCAGCTCCGGATCTGCAAACATTCAGTACTTC.

This rearrangement joins TRBV4-3 to TRBJ2-1, with no clear D. Deletions cut 5 bases from V and 4 bases from J, with 12 bases between. CDR1 is LGHNA and CDR2 is YSLEER in the germline V gene. The CDR3 loop spans 14 amino acids. CDR3 in amino acids: CASSSASQYNEQFF. The CDR3 DNA follows: TGCGCCAGCAGCTCCGCCAGCCAATACAATGAGCAGTTCTTC.

This chain connects TRBV9 to TRBJ2-1; 13 nucleotides agree with TRBD2. Per the germline V gene, CDR1 is SGDLS and CDR2 is YYNGEE. The J segment lost 10 bases and the V segment lost 3 bases, leaving 7 bases of the junction unmatched. The CDR3 is 15 residues long. The CDR3 spells CASSETGLAGIEQFF. For the CDR3, the DNA is TGTGCCAGCAGCGAAACGGGACTAGCGGGAATAGAGCAGTTCTTC.

The gene calls are TRBV14 and TRBJ1-1; D remains ambiguous. With 6 bases removed from V and 1 base from J, the gap between germline ends came to 9 bases. Germline V gives CDR1 SGHDN, CDR2 FVKESK. The CDR3 loop spans 13 amino acids. For the CDR3, the DNA is TGTGCCAGCAGGGTGGCAGGGAACACTGAAGCTTTCTTT. It specifies CASRVAGNTEAFF.

The V call is TRBV5-5, the J call TRBJ2-1; 8 bases map to TRBD1. Germline V CDR1 and CDR2: SGHKS, YYEKEE (reference sequence). The V segment lost 1 base and the J segment 0 bases; nucleotides outside the gene matches: 3. This CDR3 is built from 16 residues. The CDR3 loop reads CASSLSQGASYNEQFF. CDR3 DNA sequence: TGTGCCAGCAGCTTGTCTCAGGGGGCCTCCTACAATGAGCAGTTCTTC.

CDR3 sequence: CASTTGTGAYEQYF. CDR3 nucleotide sequence: TGCGCCAGTACCACCGGGACAGGCGCCTACGAGCAGTACTTC. The chain has TRBV5-1 and TRBJ2-7; 8 bases agree with TRBD1. The CDR3 contains 14 residues. Trimming took 8 bases from V and 2 from J; bases not matched to a gene: 9. CDR1 and CDR2 from the germline V gene are SGHRS and YFSETQ.

The chain uses TRBV4-3 and TRBJ2-6; the D is unclear. Germline V CDR1 and CDR2: LGHNA, YSLEER. This CDR3 is 18 amino acids long. V gave up 0 bases and J gave up 4 bases, with 16 bases separating them. The CDR3 reads CASSQDPAGGKGANVLTF. Here the CDR3 DNA reads TGCGCCAGCAGCCAAGATCCGGCAGGCGGCAAAGGGGCCAACGTCCTGACTTTC.

This rearrangement joins TRBV27 to TRBJ2-1; TRBD1 or TRBD2 may be the D gene (6 bases each). The CDR3 is made up of 16 amino acids. The germline gives CDR1 MNHEY, CDR2 SMNVEV (reference sequence). V was trimmed by 5 bases and J by 4 bases, leaving 18 bases between them. CDR3 nucleotides: TGTGCCAGCAGTGAATGGACAGAGGAGGGGTACAATGAGCAGTTCTTC. Translating it yields CASSEWTEEGYNEQFF.

The rearrangement uses TRBV27 and TRBJ1-2, with a weak D call TRBD1 (6 bases). Germline V lookup: CDR1 MNHEY, CDR2 SMNVEV (reference sequence). The CDR3 sequence is 12 residues long. The V end was cut by 9 bases, the J end by 8 bases, with 16 bases between. The CDR3 DNA reads as TGTGCCAGTAAGGGGGGGGGCGAGGGCTACACCTTC. The encoded protein is CASKGGGEGYTF.

The chain joins TRBV7-3 to TRBJ2-1; D is possibly TRBD2 (5 bases). Trimming pared 1 base from V and 6 bases from J, leaving 13 bases between. CDR3 length equals 15 residues. CDR1 SGHTA and CDR2 FQGTGA come from the germline V gene. CDR3 in amino acids: CASSLRASSRNEQFF. The CDR3 nucleotides are TGTGCCAGCAGCTTAAGGGCTAGCAGCCGCAATGAGCAGTTCTTC.

The V and J genes are TRBV12-2 and TRBJ2-7. TRBV12-2 is listed as a pseudogene. The CDR3 is 16 amino acids. The CDR3 sequence is CASRLLWALGVYEQYF. The CDR3 bases are TGTGCAAGTCGCTTACTTTGGGCTCTTGGAGTCTACGAGCAGTACTTC.

The CDR3 protein is CASSPPISTDTQYF. In DNA form, the CDR3 reads TGTGCCAGCAGCCCCCCAATAAGCACAGATACGCAGTATTTT. The chain combines TRBV9 with TRBJ2-3; no definite D call. The V and J ends lost 4 bases and 0 bases respectively, with 9 bases between them. The germline V gene encodes CDR1 SGDLS and CDR2 YYNGEE. The CDR3 length is 14 residues.

The chain joins TRBV18 to TRBJ1-5; 10 bases are shared with TRBD1. Trimming took 3 bases from V and 5 from J; bases not matched to a gene: 4. The CDR3 has 15 residues. In germline, CDR1 is KGHSH, CDR2 LQKENI. CDR3: CASSPLGQGDQPQHF. The CDR3 DNA is TGTGCCAGCTCACCGTTAGGACAGGGGGATCAGCCCCAGCATTTT.

This chain uses TRBV13 with TRBJ2-5; no firm D call. CDR3 length: 13 residues. Per germline, CDR1 PRHDT and CDR2 FYEKMQ (reference sequence). V lost 2 bases to trimming and J lost 5 bases, with 9 bases between them. Here the CDR3 reads CASSLLGSETQYF. The CDR3 coding sequence is TGTGCCAGCAGCTTACTGGGGTCGGAGACCCAGTACTTC.